This paragraph covers one TCR beta chain sequence. Its antigen remains unidentified. The data are from a study of type 1 regulatory T cells. Study information: An in vitro protocol generated T-allo10, a Tr1-enriched, alloantigen-specific CD4 T cell product.

CDR1 and CDR2 (germline): SGHRS, YFSETQ. V lost 2 bases and J lost 4; bases outside the gene matches: 6. The CDR3 is made up of 15 amino acids. TCRdb independently ran MiXCR on the reads; one entry per CDR3 protein. The sample consists of about 14,000 distinct CDR3 sequences, around 13% of them appearing once. Sample: cultured T cells, either the whole culture or a sorted T cell fraction (not recorded which). The chain links TRBV5-1 to TRBJ2-3, with 8 bases matching TRBD1. The TCR sequence derives from a human donor in good health. CDR3 loop: CASSLQGGAADTQYF. CDR3 in DNA: TGCGCCAGCAGCTTACAGGGGGGAGCCGCAGATACGCAGTATTTT.